This T cell receptor (beta chain) was identified in a study of T cell responses to AZD1222 COVID-19 vaccine. The trim removed 5 bases at V and 2 bases at J, leaving 7 bases unmatched. The length of the CDR3 is 15 residues. Germline assignment: CDR1 SGHNT and CDR2 YENEEA. Some clones are missing from TCRdb's copy, which holds only in-frame ones; the method was immunoSEQ multiplex PCR. The sample lists about 54,000 clones, 89% occurring once. The sequences come from peripheral blood, collected 28 days after the second AZD1222 dose. The clonotype was recovered from an adult who received the AZD1222 COVID-19 vaccine. The gene calls are TRBV11-3 and TRBJ1-1; TRBD1 matches 8 bases. The CDR3 nucleotides are TGTGCCAGCAGCCCCCGGACAGGGATAAACACTGAAGCTTTCTTT. Its translation: CASSPRTGINTEAFF.